This T cell receptor beta chain was profiled in a study of cytomegalovirus exposure and HLA in healthy donors. To note about this clone: Its antigen is unidentified.

Amplification used 60 Vbeta primers and 13 Jbeta primers. Using immunoSEQ multiplex PCR, the repertoire was profiled, and TCRdb retains in-frame clones only, with some absent. The sample has about 190,000 clones, approximately 81% seen once. This CDR3 contains 19 residues. With V trimmed by 0 bases and J by 5 bases, 19 bases remained unmatched. CDR1 PRHDT and CDR2 FYEKMQ come from the germline V gene (reference sequence). Study conclusions and caveats: A later analysis associated 15,000 or so TCR beta sequences with HLA alleles at a 0.05 false discovery rate. In vitro work confirmed that a few CMV-associated chains recognize CMV antigens. With DRB1 most and HLA-C fewest, TCR association rates differed between HLA loci in a later analysis. Researchers had no immune exposure information except CMV serostatus available.

Material: PBMCs. The gene calls are TRBV13 and TRBJ2-7; 7 positions agree with TRBD1. The source of this sequence is a woman aged 25-40 years in good health and CMV-seronegative. This CDR3 is CASSLGVGFFRQGEHEQYF. The CDR3 bases are TGTGCCAGCAGCTTAGGGGTTGGGTTTTTTCGACAGGGTGAACACGAGCAGTACTTC.